Presented here are 26 T cell receptor beta chains from one specimen sequenced in a study of CD8+ T cells in alopecia areata. Treatment: oral pan-JAK inhibitor, 5-10 mg twice daily. Extracted from the samples, RNA was reverse transcribed into cDNA to serve as the sequencing template. The table came from immunoSEQ multiplex PCR; TCRdb's copy has only in-frame clones and leaves some out. The sample lists about 200,000 clones; under 40% were seen once. The sample consisted of CD4+ T cells sorted from blood, taken between weeks 30 and 35, from a patient treated with tofacitinib. These receptor sequences come from a human donor with alopecia areata.

J is TRBJ2-3 and V is TRBV5-1, with D perhaps matching TRBD1 (6 bases). The CDR3 consists of 15 residues. Germline V lookup: CDR1 SGHRS, CDR2 YFSETQ. Between the trimmed V and J ends, which lost 4 bases and 0 bases, there was a span of 12 bases. The CDR3 loop reads CASSPGALSTDTQYF. CDR3 sequence (DNA): TGCGCCAGCAGCCCAGGGGCGCTGAGCACAGATACGCAGTATTTT.

This clone was observed once. The chain is built from TRBV5-1 and TRBJ2-7; no definite D call. Trimming took 0 bases from V and 3 from J, leaving 19 bases between them. The CDR3 contains 17 residues. The germline CDR1 and CDR2 sequences are SGHRS and YFSETQ. CDR3 sequence: CASSLEAWGRPRYEQYF. In DNA form, the CDR3 reads TGCGCCAGCAGCTTGGAGGCTTGGGGTCGTCCTCGCTACGAGCAGTACTTC. Variable domain in full (rest from reference TRBV5-1 and TRBJ2-7): KAGVTQTPRYLIKTRGQQVTLSCSPISGHRSVSWYQQTPGQGLQFLFEYFSETQRNKGNFPGRFSGRQFSNSRSEMNVSTLELGDSALYLCASSLEAWGRPRYEQYFGPGTRLTVT.

The chain joins TRBV9 to TRBJ1-1; D remains unclear. Germline values: CDR1 SGDLS, CDR2 YYNGEE. The CDR3 is made up of 14 amino acids. V shed 3 bases and J shed 1 base, with 10 bases lying between them. The DNA for the CDR3 is TGTGCCAGCAGCGGGGAATGGGGGAACACTGAAGCTTTCTTT. It encodes CASSGEWGNTEAFF.

The chain has TRBV18 and TRBJ2-1; D might be TRBD1 (5 bases). The V and J ends lost 2 bases and 5 bases respectively, with 13 bases between them. CDR3 length: 15 amino acids. Germline loops: CDR1 KGHSH, CDR2 LQKENI. The CDR3 bases are TGTGCCAGCTCACCATATCAGGGTCCAAACAATGAGCAGTTCTTC. It translates to CASSPYQGPNNEQFF.

The chain combines TRBV27 with TRBJ2-1, with D tentatively TRBD2 (5 bases). The CDR3 consists of 15 residues. V lost 7 bases, J lost 0 bases, and 13 bases lay in between. Germline V lookup: CDR1 MNHEY, CDR2 SMNVEV (reference sequence). The CDR3 DNA is TGTGCCAGCACCCGATCCGGGAACTCCTACAATGAGCAGTTCTTC. It encodes CASTRSGNSYNEQFF.

This clone was counted a few times. This chain uses TRBV29-1 with TRBJ1-1; 7 nucleotides agree with TRBD1. This CDR3 spans 14 amino acids. Per germline, CDR1 SQVTM and CDR2 ANQGSEA. V was pared by 3 bases and J by 0 bases, with 4 bases of the junction left unmatched. The CDR3 loop reads CSVETGQLNTEAFF. CDR3 coding DNA: TGCAGCGTTGAGACGGGACAGTTGAACACTGAAGCTTTCTTT.

The chain has TRBV4-1 and TRBJ1-2; weak D call: TRBD1 (5 bases). CDR1 is MGHRA, CDR2 YSYEKL, per germline. Trimming shortened V by 6 bases and J by 4 bases, and 18 bases separated the two germline ends. The CDR3 totals 15 residues. The CDR3 sequence: CASRHPGPIAYGYTF. The CDR3 nucleotides read TGCGCCAGCAGACATCCGGGACCCATAGCCTATGGCTACACCTTC.

This clone has more than one count but fewer than ten. The rearrangement links TRBV18 to TRBJ2-3; 9 nucleotides align to TRBD2. The J segment lost 6 bases and the V segment lost 4 bases, leaving 5 bases of the junction unmatched. The CDR3 has 14 amino acids. From germline, CDR1 is KGHSH and CDR2 LQKENI. The CDR3 bases are TGTGCCAGCTCACGGCTAGCGGGAACGGATACGCAGTATTTT. This gives the protein CASSRLAGTDTQYF.

The chain is built from TRBV30 and TRBJ2-5; 8 nucleotides line up with TRBD2. Trimming took 4 bases from V and 1 from J; bases not matched to a gene: 8. In germline, CDR1 is GTSNPN, CDR2 SVGIG (reference sequence). The CDR3 consists of 15 residues. The CDR3 DNA follows: TGTGCCTGGAAGGGAGCGGGGGAACCCCAAGAGACCCAGTACTTC. The encoded protein is CAWKGAGEPQETQYF.

The chain is built from TRBV6-4 and TRBJ2-1, with D tentatively TRBD2 (6 bases). This CDR3 has 13 amino acids. CDR1 and CDR2 from the germline V gene are MRHNA and SNTAGT. In DNA form, the CDR3 reads TGTGATAATCAAGCTAGCGTGCACAATGAGCAGTTCTTC. Translating it yields CDNQASVHNEQFF.

The chain couples TRBV5-4 to TRBJ2-7, with D uncertain. The germline V gene has CDR1 SGHNT and CDR2 YYREEE (reference sequence). The CDR3 totals 14 residues. V shed 2 bases and J shed 2 bases, with 11 bases lying between them. CDR3 sequence reads: CASSLENSAYEQYF. CDR3 nucleotides: TGTGCCAGCAGCTTAGAGAACAGCGCCTACGAGCAGTACTTC.

This sequence joins TRBV6-1 and TRBJ2-5; a weak D match, TRBD1 (5 bases). The closer fit of TRBJ2-7 to the DNA end suggests the J call may be wrong. CDR3 length: 11 amino acids. CDR1 and CDR2 (germline): MNHNS, SASEGT. The CDR3 spells CASSDIFEQYF. In DNA form, the CDR3 reads TGTGCCAGCTCGGACATTTTCGAGCAGTACTTC.

The rearrangement joins TRBV7-6 to TRBJ2-5; TRBD2 matches at 7 bases. CDR1 and CDR2 (germline): SGHVS, FNYEAQ. Germline trimming cut 7 bases from V and 6 bases from J; bases unmatched to any gene: 5. This CDR3 spans 12 amino acids. The CDR3 reads CASKVAGQTQYF. The CDR3, as DNA: TGTGCCAGCAAGGTAGCGGGCCAGACCCAGTACTTC.

This sequence joins TRBV18 and TRBJ2-3, with 10 bases identical to TRBD1. CDR3 length equals 15 residues. The V gene's germline CDR1 is KGHSH and CDR2 LQKENI. The V gene end was trimmed by 3 bases and the J gene end by 4 bases; junction bases not matched to a gene: 4. In DNA, the CDR3 is TGTGCCAGCTCACCGGGACAGGGGCATGCAGATACGCAGTATTTT. This codes for CASSPGQGHADTQYF.

This clone came up a few times. The V gene is TRBV19, the J gene TRBJ1-6; 7 nucleotides agree with TRBD1. The V and J ends lost 5 bases and 10 bases, in that order; junction bases with no gene match: 5. CDR3 length: 13 amino acids. The V gene's germline CDR1 is LNHDA and CDR2 SQIVND (reference sequence). CDR3 residues: CASSRQGISPLHF. CDR3 nucleotide sequence: TGTGCCAGTAGTCGACAGGGAATATCACCCCTCCACTTT.

This clone was observed a handful of times. The chain employs TRBV29-1 and TRBJ1-4; a possible D gene is TRBD1 (6 bases). In germline, CDR1 is SQVTM, CDR2 ANQGSEA. The CDR3 extends over 12 amino acids. The chain's CDR3 is CTCSGGGEQLFF. CDR3 bases: TGCACCTGTAGCGGGGGCGGGGAGCAACTGTTTTTT.

The chain links TRBV10-3 to TRBJ2-5, with TRBD2 matching 8 bases. CDR3 size: 18 residues. Germline V CDR1 and CDR2: ENHRY, SYGVKD. J gave up 2 bases and V 4 bases, and 15 bases lay outside the gene matches. This chain's CDR3 is CAISGQGRREDFQETQYF. DNA for the CDR3: TGTGCCATCAGTGGCCAGGGAAGGCGGGAGGATTTTCAAGAGACCCAGTACTTC.

This clone was seen more than once but under ten times. J is TRBJ2-2 and V is TRBV7-9; D is possibly TRBD1 (6 bases). This CDR3 is built from 16 residues. From germline, CDR1 is SEHNR and CDR2 FQNEAQ (reference sequence). Trimming took 4 bases from V and 0 from J, leaving 12 bases between them. The CDR3 nucleotides are TGTGCCAGCAGCTGGGGACAAACCGCGAACACCGGGGAGCTGTTTTTT. As protein: CASSWGQTANTGELFF.

This clone was observed a few times. V gene TRBV2 combines with J gene TRBJ2-3; D possibly corresponds to TRBD2 (5 bases). There are 15 residues in the CDR3. CDR1 is SNHLY and CDR2 is FYNNEI in the germline V gene. V was clipped by 6 bases and J by 0 bases, with 13 bases between them. Here the CDR3 reads CASSQRLPSTDTQYF. For the CDR3, the DNA is TGTGCCAGCAGCCAACGACTACCTAGCACAGATACGCAGTATTTT.

This clone has a single count. The chain links TRBV6-5 to TRBJ2-7; D might be TRBD1 (6 bases). V was shortened by 3 bases and J by 0 bases, with 12 bases between the two germline ends. This CDR3 is built from 15 residues. The germline V gene encodes CDR1 MNHEY and CDR2 SVGAGI. CDR3: CASSYGGRTSYEQYF. DNA for the CDR3: TGTGCCAGCAGTTATGGGGGCCGGACCTCCTACGAGCAGTACTTC.

Remarks on this clone: This specimen includes other DNA sequences encoding the same CDR3. This chain joins TRBV2 and TRBJ1-4, with no clear D. CDR1 is SNHLY, CDR2 FYNNEI, per germline. The germline V and J ends were trimmed by 4 bases and 8 bases, with 5 bases remaining between them. The CDR3 covers 11 residues. The CDR3 region has the DNA TGTGCCAGCAGTGTTGTAGAAAAACTGTTTTTT. Protein product: CASSVVEKLFF.

This rearrangement joins TRBV19 to TRBJ1-2, with 8 bases lining up with TRBD1. The CDR3 loop spans 16 amino acids. The J segment lost 3 bases and the V segment lost 3 bases, leaving 9 bases of the junction unmatched. CDR1 and CDR2 from the germline V gene are LNHDA and SQIVND (reference sequence). The CDR3 bases are TGTGCCAGTAGTATGGACGGACAGGGTGCCGACTATGGCTACACCTTC. Translating it yields CASSMDGQGADYGYTF.

The chain employs TRBV5-1 and TRBJ1-2, with unresolved D. Trimming left V 2 bases short and J 6 bases short, with 11 bases between. The CDR3 has 13 amino acids. From germline, CDR1 is SGHRS and CDR2 YFSETQ. CDR3 sequence: CASSLDGVNGYTF. The CDR3 DNA follows: TGCGCCAGCAGCTTAGACGGAGTTAATGGCTACACCTTC.

The J gene is TRBJ2-1, the V gene TRBV11-2; 11 bases are a match to TRBD2. Germline lookup yields CDR1 SGHAT and CDR2 FQNNGV. J gave up 5 bases and V 5 bases, and 2 bases lay outside the gene matches. This CDR3 has 14 residues. DNA of the CDR3: TGTGCCAGCAGCGAACTAGCGGGAGACAATGAGCAGTTCTTC. Translating it yields CASSELAGDNEQFF.

V is TRBV29-1 and J is TRBJ1-2, with D perhaps TRBD1 (5 bases). V shed 0 bases and J shed 4 bases, with 21 bases lying between them. In germline, CDR1 is SQVTM, CDR2 ANQGSEA. This CDR3 comprises 17 residues. CDR3 bases: TGCAGCGTTGAAGATTTGGGGGTAGGGTTAATGAGCTATGGCTACACCTTC. It encodes CSVEDLGVGLMSYGYTF. The whole variable domain, filled in from reference TRBV29-1 and TRBJ1-2, reads SAVISQKPSRDICQRGTSLTIQCQVDSQVTMMFWYRQQPGQSLTLIATANQGSEATYESGFVIDKFPISRPNLTFSTLTVSNMSPEDSSIYLCSVEDLGVGLMSYGYTFGSGTRLTVV.

V usage is TRBV11-2 and J usage is TRBJ2-3, with TRBD2 identical over 13 bases. This CDR3 region has 17 residues. The trim removed 3 bases at V and 6 bases at J, leaving 9 bases unmatched. Germline-derived CDR1 and CDR2 are SGHAT and FQNNGV. The CDR3 reads CASSLRTSGGAPDTQYF. The CDR3 region has the DNA TGTGCCAGCAGCTTGCGCACTAGCGGGGGGGCGCCTGATACGCAGTATTTT.